Sequencing of this TCR beta chain was carried out in a study of graft-versus-host responses after intestinal transplantation (dated by TCRdb to the early 2020s). About the study as a whole: Multivisceral, liver-intestinal, or isolated intestinal transplants were received by the recipients. Every recipient was given anti-thymocyte globulin induction, then maintenance tacrolimus and steroids for about three years. After intestinal transplantation, graft-versus-host and host-versus-graft alloreactive T cell clones in the graft, circulation and bone marrow were tracked using bulk TCR-beta CDR3 sequencing. Alloreactive clones were identified by sequencing pre-transplant mixed lymphocyte reaction products and comparing them with unstimulated pre-transplant donor and recipient T cells. The cohort enrolled around 25 intestinal transplant recipients including one retransplant, and a few patients lacking pretransplant specimens were excluded. A peak of at least 4% donor T cells among recipient peripheral blood mononuclear cells was the definition used for donor T cell macrochimerism. Rather than being sequenced by the commercial service, samples from a few later patients were sequenced in-house on an Illumina MiSeq and processed with MiXCR. The research as a whole found: GvH clones were detected in recipient bone marrow, and some of these GvH clones were observed earlier in ileal mucosa or blood, consistent with an intestinal mucosal origin. Early after transplant, peak levels of circulating GvH clones were found to be associated with declines in HvG clones. The conclusions were limited by the relatively low number and heterogeneity of the intestinal transplant patients. In patients with donor T cell macrochimerism, the allografts had high GvH to HvG T cell clonal ratios.

Read against the paper, the sample's time point label means: cells obtained before transplantation from donor or recipient. CD3+CD4+ and CD3+CD8+ populations were FACS-sorted from unstimulated pre-transplant donor and recipient cells taken from spleen or lymph nodes. According to the germline V gene (reference sequence), CDR1 reads SEHNR and CDR2 reads FQNEAQ. Spanning cysteine to phenylalanine, the CDR3 consists of 16 amino acids. The sequence is cut down to CDR3 DNA, 48 bases in frame from base 1. Clipping removes 5 bases from V and 6 bases from J, with 8 as the unmatched junction base count. Library preparation used the immunoSEQ multiplex PCR assay. In most patients, genomic DNA was isolated using the Qiagen DNeasy Blood and Tissue Kit and sent frozen to Adaptive Biotechnologies for TCR sequencing. For most patients, high-throughput TCR-beta CDR3 sequencing of genomic DNA was performed by Adaptive Biotechnologies. Concerning the study's data processing: Adaptive's ImmunoSEQ software was the source of the TCR sequencing data for about 17 patients, while three other patients were processed with MiXCR and VDJtools. To correct CD4 versus CD8 sorting errors, any sequence found in both subsets at a frequency ratio below 5:1 was removed. CDR3 nucleotide sequences shared by donor and recipient were removed because the origin of these sequences could not be assigned. To be classed as alloreactive, a clone needed at least 2-fold expansion over unstimulated cells and a minimum CFSE-low frequency of 0.002% (template counts) or 0.001% (read counts). Clones detected in sequenced pre-transplant spleen, lymph node, or MLR CFSE-low populations of the donor or recipient were defined as mappable. Cumulative frequency of alloreactive clones was calculated as a percentage of all sequences weighted by copy number. This is the immuneACCESS table as TCRdb keeps it, with only in-frame sequences that have V and J called. A part of the clones is gone; compared with another copy, unresolved V genes explain less than half, and the rest is unexplained. D and trimming come from the DNA, and the V and J calls and clone size come from that table. The sample profile shows more than 95,000 clones; more than 75% of them were found once. The ten largest account for about 1% of the sample.

Concerning this clone: What this receptor recognizes is not known. Per-nucleotide qualities are absent, and no much larger clonotype sits a single base away.

The clonotype originates from a human donor who received an intestinal transplant. This sample comprised unstimulated CD4+ T cells sorted from spleen or lymph node cells, obtained before intestinal transplant. The V gene is TRBV7-9 and the J gene is TRBJ2-3, with TRBD2 matching 13 junction bases. The CDR3 sequence is CASSRSGLAGADTQYF. In nucleotides, the sequence is TGTGCCAGCAGCCGTTCCGGACTAGCGGGGGCGGATACGCAGTATTTT.